Below are 17 T cell receptor beta chains sequenced from a single sample in a study of blood T cells in healthy people across ages. The use of a sample-barcoded 5' primer and a J-beta primer mix characterized a second PCR of about 7 to 12 cycles. TCRdb recomputed calls from the 5' RACE reads with MiXCR, one row per CDR3 protein. The sample lists 550,000 to 750,000 distinct CDR3 sequences, roughly 21% occurring once. Sequencing input: blood. These receptors were collected from an older man in good health.

This clonotype was detected a few times. The rearrangement links TRBV7-9 to TRBJ1-1; D is unclear. CDR3 length: 15 residues. Trimming removed 3 bases at V and 0 bases at J, with 11 bases between. CDR1 SEHNR and CDR2 FQNEAQ come from the germline V gene (reference sequence). CDR3 protein: CASSFSIRLNTEAFF. CDR3 DNA sequence: TGTGCCAGCAGCTTTTCCATTAGACTGAACACTGAAGCTTTCTTT. The full variable domain, its missing parts supplied by reference TRBV7-9 and TRBJ1-1, is DTGVSQNPRHKITKRGQNVTFRCDPISEHNRLYWYRQTLGQGPEFLTYFQNEAQLEKSRLLSDRFSAERPKGSFSTLEIQRTEQGDSAMYLCASSFSIRLNTEAFFGQGTRLTVV.

In this sample, this clonotype turned up once. J is TRBJ1-1 and V is TRBV7-2; 7 bases match TRBD1. With 5 bases clipped from V and 4 bases from J, the junction kept 4 bases outside the gene matches. The V gene's germline CDR1 is SGHTA and CDR2 FQGNSA. The CDR3 contains 13 residues. CDR3 sequence: CASSADRATEAFF. CDR3 DNA sequence: TGTGCCAGCAGCGCAGACAGGGCCACTGAAGCTTTCTTT.

The chain couples TRBV5-1 to TRBJ2-6, with D possibly called TRBD1 or TRBD2 (5 bases each). Per germline, CDR1 SGHRS and CDR2 YFSETQ. The CDR3 is 17 amino acids. Trimming left V 5 bases short and J 0 bases short, with 15 bases between. The CDR3 loop reads CASSSGTFSSGANVLTF. The DNA of the CDR3 is TGCGCCAGCAGTTCCGGGACCTTTAGCTCTGGGGCCAACGTCCTGACTTTC.

V and J are TRBV12-3 or TRBV12-4 and TRBJ2-5; 13 nucleotides align to TRBD2. The last part of the DNA fits TRBJ2-7 better; the J call may be wrong. CDR3 length equals 15 residues. The CDR3 loop reads CASSWGTSGKYEQYF. CDR3 DNA: TGTGCCAGCAGTTGGGGGACTAGCGGGAAGTACGAGCAGTACTTC.

Only a few counts were recorded for this clonotype. The V gene is TRBV20-1, the J gene TRBJ2-3, with D uncertain. Per germline, CDR1 DFQATT and CDR2 SNEGSKA (reference sequence). V lost 3 bases and J lost 4, with 8 bases in between. The CDR3 extends over 12 amino acids. CDR3 in amino acids: CSASSPPDTQYF. CDR3 DNA: TGCAGTGCTAGCTCGCCCCCAGATACGCAGTATTTT.

This clonotype was detected many times. The chain couples TRBV3-1 to TRBJ2-7; D remains unclear. V shed 2 bases and J shed 4 bases, with 3 bases lying between them. The CDR3 extends over 11 amino acids. CDR1 LGHDT and CDR2 YNNKEL come from the germline V gene (reference sequence). This CDR3 is CASSQKYEQYF. As DNA, the CDR3 is TGTGCCAGCAGCCAAAAGTACGAGCAGTACTTC.

This clonotype was counted between two and nine times. V and J are TRBV6-5 and TRBJ2-5; possible D gene TRBD2, 6 bases. The length of the CDR3 is 14 residues. The germline gives CDR1 MNHEY, CDR2 SVGAGI. Trimming cost V 0 bases and J 2 bases, with 7 bases left between them. The CDR3 protein is CASSYSGLQETQYF. The CDR3 DNA is TGTGCCAGCAGTTACTCGGGACTTCAAGAGACCCAGTACTTC.

Remarks on this clonotype: The germline gene is not matched at one end of the junction; a read error may be the cause. The chain links TRBV18 to TRBJ1-6, with D uncertain. CDR1 and CDR2 from the germline V gene are KGHSH and LQKENI. CDR3 length: 16 amino acids. The DNA of the CDR3 is TGTGCCAACTCACCTAGTGTTCCGGACGGCCTTTCACCCCTCCACTTT. Residues: CANSPSVPDGLSPLHF.

In this sample, this clonotype turned up a few times. The chain recombines TRBV6-1 with TRBJ2-2; 7 bases are shared with TRBD1. Trimming took 7 bases from V and 2 from J; bases not matched to a gene: 10. The CDR3 consists of 16 residues. Germline CDR1 MNHNS, CDR2 SASEGT. CDR3 protein: CASTKERGLNTGELFF. Here the CDR3 DNA reads TGTGCCAGCACCAAGGAAAGGGGGCTTAACACCGGGGAGCTGTTTTTT.

This clonotype has only a few counts. The chain joins TRBV11-2 to TRBJ2-7; D not certain. The V end was cut by 0 bases, the J end by 7 bases, with 10 bases between. The germline CDR1 and CDR2 sequences are SGHAT and FQNNGV. The CDR3 runs 13 residues. The CDR3 loop is CASSLEAWDEQYF. In DNA form, the CDR3 reads TGTGCCAGCAGCTTAGAGGCCTGGGATGAGCAGTACTTC.

With regard to this clonotype: A read error may produce the germline difference seen at one junction end. The chain uses TRBV6-5 and TRBJ2-2; weak D call: TRBD2 (6 bases). The CDR3 runs 12 residues. Per germline, CDR1 MNHEY and CDR2 SVGAGI. The CDR3 nucleotides read TGTGCCATAGGTTGGATCACCGGGGGGCTGTTTTTT. It specifies CAIGWITGGLFF.

The chain has TRBV19 and TRBJ2-1; TRBD2 matches at 7 bases. The DNA end lines up better with TRBJ2-5; the J call may be wrong. The CDR3 totals 14 residues. Germline V lookup: CDR1 LNHDA, CDR2 SQIVND (reference sequence). CDR3 loop: CASSRGGLQETQYF. The CDR3 DNA sequence: TGTGCCAGCAGTCGGGGAGGGCTACAAGAGACCCAGTACTTC.

The genes are TRBV5-5 and TRBJ2-5; D possibly corresponds to TRBD2 (5 bases). V was trimmed by 5 bases and J by 7 bases, leaving 9 bases between them. The CDR3 is made up of 11 amino acids. CDR1 is SGHKS and CDR2 is YYEKEE in the germline V gene (reference sequence). CDR3 loop: CASRAAGTQYF. As DNA, the CDR3 is TGTGCCAGCAGAGCTGCGGGGACCCAGTACTTC. Drawing the rest from reference TRBV5-5 and TRBJ2-5, the complete variable domain is DAGVTQSPTHLIKTRGQQVTLRCSPISGHKSVSWYQQVLGQGPQFIFQYYEKEERGRGNFPDRFSARQFPNYSSELNVNALLLGDSALYLCASRAAGTQYFGPGTRLLVL.

This clonotype has just a few counts. The chain couples TRBV12-3 or TRBV12-4 to TRBJ2-3; TRBD2 aligns across 10 bases. The CDR3 length is 16 residues. The V segment lost 5 bases and the J segment 5 bases; nucleotides outside the gene matches: 10. The CDR3 loop is CASSPALLAGLDTQYF. CDR3 nucleotides: TGTGCCAGCAGTCCCGCATTACTAGCGGGACTAGATACGCAGTATTTT.

The chain combines TRBV24-1 with TRBJ2-3; 14 bases line up with TRBD2. In germline, CDR1 is KGHDR, CDR2 SFDVKD. J gave up 7 bases and V 9 bases, and 5 bases lay outside the gene matches. The CDR3 covers 14 residues. CDR3 sequence reads: CATGTSGGSNTQYF. The CDR3 DNA follows: TGTGCCACCGGGACTAGCGGGGGTTCCAATACGCAGTATTTT.

This clonotype has a handful of counts. This sequence joins TRBV20-1 and TRBJ2-7, with D possibly being TRBD1 (5 bases). Germline assignment: CDR1 DFQATT and CDR2 SNEGSKA (reference sequence). This CDR3 has 13 amino acids. Trimming cost V 2 bases and J 3 bases, with 11 bases left between them. CDR3 residues: CSARTPGIYEQYF. CDR3 in DNA: TGCAGTGCTAGAACTCCAGGGATCTACGAGCAGTACTTC.

This clonotype was observed many times. The rearrangement links TRBV7-9 to TRBJ2-2; no clear D gene. Germline lookup yields CDR1 SEHNR and CDR2 FQNEAQ (reference sequence). The CDR3 runs to 13 residues. Trimming took off 5 bases at V and 4 bases at J, with 8 bases between the two ends. CDR3 region: CASSASGTGELFF. For the CDR3, the DNA is TGTGCCAGCAGCGCGAGTGGCACCGGGGAGCTGTTTTTT.